This TCR beta chain was recovered during a study of shared clonotypes between healthy human individuals. Study-level background: Contributing individuals were two females and three males aged 18 to 49.

As regards this clone: Its antigen is not known.

TCRdb keeps only in-frame clones here, not all; method: immunoSEQ multiplex PCR. The table has about 2 million clones, around 96% seen once. Germline CDR1 reads SGHNT; CDR2 reads YYREEE (reference sequence). The CDR3 extends over 14 amino acids. Trimming removed 4 bases from V and 8 bases from J, with 16 bases in between. It was CD45RO-negative cells, positively selected for CCR7, that made up naive CD8 cells, with terminally differentiated effector memory CD45RA+ cells excluded. Healthy HIV-negative adults with no recent acute infections or vaccinations were recruited as donors. Study results and caveats: Memory subsets generally showed smaller estimated richness than naive subsets did. The donor pool, a small one, limited the genetic and exposure-history diversity represented.

The source material was naive CD8+ T cells sorted from blood. This TCR derives from a man between 18 and 29 years old in good health. The chain recombines TRBV5-4 with TRBJ2-1, with D maybe TRBD1 (7 bases). The CDR3 DNA reads TGTGCCAGCAGCGCGCGGGGACAGTCATATGAGCAGTTCTTC. Its protein is CASSARGQSYEQFF.